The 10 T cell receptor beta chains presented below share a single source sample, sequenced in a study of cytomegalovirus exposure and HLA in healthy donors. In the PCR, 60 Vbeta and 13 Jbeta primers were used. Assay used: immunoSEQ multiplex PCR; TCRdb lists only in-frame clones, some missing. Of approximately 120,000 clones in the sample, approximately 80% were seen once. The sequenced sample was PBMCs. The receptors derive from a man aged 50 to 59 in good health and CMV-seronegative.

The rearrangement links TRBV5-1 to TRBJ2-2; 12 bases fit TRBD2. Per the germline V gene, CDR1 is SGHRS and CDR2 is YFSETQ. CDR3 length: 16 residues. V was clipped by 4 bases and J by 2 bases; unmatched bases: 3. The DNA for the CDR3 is TGCGCCAGCAGCACTAGCGGGGGGCCCAACACCGGGGAGCTGTTTTTT. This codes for CASSTSGGPNTGELFF.

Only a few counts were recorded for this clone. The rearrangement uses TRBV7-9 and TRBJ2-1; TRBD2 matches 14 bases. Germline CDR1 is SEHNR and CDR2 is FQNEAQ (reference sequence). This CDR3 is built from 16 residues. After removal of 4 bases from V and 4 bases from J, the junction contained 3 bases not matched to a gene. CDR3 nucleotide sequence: TGTGCCAGCAGCTCCGGGACTAGCGGGGGTTACAATGAGCAGTTCTTC. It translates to CASSSGTSGGYNEQFF.

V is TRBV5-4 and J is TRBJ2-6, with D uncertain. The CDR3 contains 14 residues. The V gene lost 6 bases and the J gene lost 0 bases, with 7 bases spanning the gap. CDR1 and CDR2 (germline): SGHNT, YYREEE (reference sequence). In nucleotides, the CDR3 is TGTGCCAGCAATCAAAACTCTGGGGCCAACGTCCTGACTTTC. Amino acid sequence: CASNQNSGANVLTF.

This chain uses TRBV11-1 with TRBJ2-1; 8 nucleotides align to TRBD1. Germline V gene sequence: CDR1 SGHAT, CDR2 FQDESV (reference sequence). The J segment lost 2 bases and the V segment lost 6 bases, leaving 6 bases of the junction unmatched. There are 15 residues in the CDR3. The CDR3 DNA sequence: TGTGCCAGCAGTTCGCACAGGGGGACCTACAATGAGCAGTTCTTC. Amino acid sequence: CASSSHRGTYNEQFF.

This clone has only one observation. The DNA for the CDR3 is TGTGCCAGCAGTGGGGTGATTAGTCCAGGGAAATATGGCTACACCTTC. Translated, it gives CASSGVISPGKYGYTF. J is TRBJ1-2 and V is TRBV7-9; possible D gene TRBD1, 5 bases. Germline assignment: CDR1 SEHNR and CDR2 FQNEAQ (reference sequence). CDR3 length: 16 amino acids. Between the trimmed V and J ends, which lost 6 bases and 5 bases, there was a span of 22 bases.

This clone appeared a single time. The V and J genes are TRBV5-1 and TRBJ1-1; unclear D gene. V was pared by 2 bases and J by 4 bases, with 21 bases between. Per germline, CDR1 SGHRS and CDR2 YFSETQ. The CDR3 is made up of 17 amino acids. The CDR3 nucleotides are TGCGCCAGCAGCTTTAAGCCGGGTTTTTCGGAGGGCACTGAAGCTTTCTTT. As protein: CASSFKPGFSEGTEAFF.

CDR3 sequence: CASSVAVGSNEAFF. CDR3 coding DNA: TGTGCCAGCAGCGTGGCGGTCGGGTCAAATGAAGCTTTCTTT. The chain combines TRBV9 with TRBJ1-1; D gene uncertain. This CDR3 is built from 14 residues. Trimming pared 2 bases from V and 7 bases from J, leaving 15 bases between. Looked up from germline, CDR1 is SGDLS and CDR2 is YYNGEE. Full variable domain (rest looked up from reference TRBV9 and TRBJ1-1): DSGVTQTPKHLITATGQRVTLRCSPRSGDLSVYWYQQSLDQGLQFLIQYYNGEERAKGNILERFSAQQFPDLHSELNLSSLELGDSALYFCASSVAVGSNEAFFGQGTRLTVV.

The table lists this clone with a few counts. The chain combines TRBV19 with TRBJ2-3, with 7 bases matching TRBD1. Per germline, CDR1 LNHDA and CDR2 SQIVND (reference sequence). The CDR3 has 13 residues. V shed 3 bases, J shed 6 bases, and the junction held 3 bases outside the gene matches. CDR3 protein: CASSIGTADTQYF. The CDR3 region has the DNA TGTGCCAGTAGTATCGGGACAGCCGATACGCAGTATTTT.

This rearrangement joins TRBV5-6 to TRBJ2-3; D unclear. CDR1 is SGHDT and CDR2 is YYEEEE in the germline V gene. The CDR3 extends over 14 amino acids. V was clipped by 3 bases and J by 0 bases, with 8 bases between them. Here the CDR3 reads CASSSLLSTDTQYF. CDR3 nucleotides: TGTGCCAGCAGCTCCTTATTGAGCACAGATACGCAGTATTTT. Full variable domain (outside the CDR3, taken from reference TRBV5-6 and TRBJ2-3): DAGVTQSPTHLIKTRGQQVTLRCSPKSGHDTVSWYQQALGQGPQFIFQYYEEEERQRGNFPDRFSGHQFPNYSSELNVNALLLGDSALYLCASSSLLSTDTQYFGPGTRLTVL.

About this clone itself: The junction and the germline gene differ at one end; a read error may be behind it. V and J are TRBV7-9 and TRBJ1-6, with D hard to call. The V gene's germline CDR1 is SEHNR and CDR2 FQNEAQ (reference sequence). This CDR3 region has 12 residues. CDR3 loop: CSSSPDNSPLHF. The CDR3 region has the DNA TGTTCCAGCAGCCCGGATAATTCACCCCTCCACTTT.